The 7 T cell receptor beta chains given below trace back to one sample, sequenced in a study of regulatory T cells in long-lasting Graves disease. Researchers made TCR beta libraries by using iRepertoire HTBI primers and running Arm-PCR on CDR3 regions. TCRdb reprocessed the multiplex PCR reads with MiXCR, giving one entry per CDR3 protein. The sample carries roughly 500,000 distinct CDR3 sequences, 13% recorded once. Time point reported: newly diagnosed GD, antithyroid drugs for less than 3 months. After RNA was extracted from PBMCs, the TCR library was made from it. These data were likewise used in another study, on T cells in Graves' hyperthyroidism and ophthalmopathy.

Sequenced here: peripheral blood mononuclear cells (PBMCs), sampled at new diagnosis, from a patient treated with antithyroid drugs. These receptors were obtained from a man aged 25-45 years with Graves disease.

The V gene is TRBV7-2, the J gene TRBJ1-1, with 10 bases that match TRBD1. Trimming at V came to 4 bases and at J to 11 bases, leaving 13 bases not matched to a gene. CDR1 and CDR2 (germline): SGHTA, FQGNSA. CDR3 length: 15 amino acids. Written as DNA, the CDR3 is TGTGCCAGCAGCTATACCGGACAGGGGGAAGATTGGGCTTTCTTT. Translated, it gives CASSYTGQGEDWAFF.

This clonotype was counted at least ten times. This chain links TRBV2 with TRBJ1-5; D is perhaps TRBD1 (6 bases). This CDR3 comprises 14 residues. Trimming removed 7 bases at V and 3 bases at J, with 13 bases between. CDR1 is SNHLY and CDR2 is FYNNEI in the germline V gene. The CDR3 bases are TGTGCCAGCATCAAGGACAGAAACAATCAGCCCCAGCATTTT. Translated, it gives CASIKDRNNQPQHF. Drawing the rest from reference TRBV2 and TRBJ1-5, the complete variable domain is EPEVTQTPSHQVTQMGQEVILRCVPISNHLYFYWYRQILGQKVEFLVSFYNNEISEKSEIFDDQFSVERPDGSNFTLKIRSTKLEDSAMYFCASIKDRNNQPQHFGDGTRLSIL.

Only a few counts were recorded for this clonotype. This chain links TRBV4-1 with TRBJ2-1, with TRBD2 matching 15 bases. CDR1 and CDR2 (germline): MGHRA, YSYEKL. This CDR3 region has 19 residues. The J segment lost 5 bases and the V segment lost 0 bases, leaving 8 bases of the junction unmatched. The chain's CDR3 is CASSQDPGTSGRSDNEQFF. In DNA, the CDR3 is TGCGCCAGCAGCCAAGATCCGGGGACTAGCGGGAGGTCTGACAATGAGCAGTTCTTC.

This clonotype was seen a handful of times. V gene TRBV7-9 combines with J gene TRBJ1-1; D ambiguous. Germline CDR1 SEHNR, CDR2 FQNEAQ (reference sequence). This CDR3 contains 12 residues. Trimming stripped 1 base from V and 9 bases from J, with 9 bases between. The CDR3 DNA is TGTGCCAGCAGCTTAGAGAGGATCCAAGCTTTCTTT. Translating gives CASSLERIQAFF.

This clonotype was observed at least ten times. The CDR3 DNA is TGTGCCAGCAATCCGACAGGGGAAGAGACCCAGTACTTC. It translates to CASNPTGEETQYF. The V call is TRBV11-2, the J call TRBJ2-5, with 8 bases aligning to TRBD1. From germline, CDR1 is SGHAT and CDR2 FQNNGV. The V gene end was trimmed by 7 bases and the J gene end by 3 bases; junction bases not matched to a gene: 4. CDR3 size: 13 residues. The full variable domain, in which reference TRBV11-2 and TRBJ2-5 provide the parts outside the CDR3, is EAGVAQSPRYKIIEKRQSVAFWCNPISGHATLYWYQQILGQGPKLLIQFQNNGVVDDSQLPKDRFSAERLKGVDSTLKIQPAKLEDSAVYLCASNPTGEETQYFGPGTRLLVL.

On this clonotype: This may arise from a read error, as a much more abundant clone is one base away. The V and J genes are TRBV27 and TRBJ1-3, with D perhaps TRBD1 (5 bases). This CDR3 region has 17 residues. Germline CDR1 MNHEY, CDR2 SMNVEV (reference sequence). The CDR3 DNA reads TGTGCCAGCAGTTTATCGCCAGGGCCCCAGTCTGGAAGCACCATATATTTT. Translated: CASSLSPGPQSGSTIYF.

This clonotype was detected a few times. A much bigger clone sits one base away, suggesting this may be a read error. J is TRBJ1-5 and V is TRBV28; D is possibly TRBD1 (5 bases). The V gene's germline CDR1 is MDHEN and CDR2 SYDVKM. The CDR3 is 14 amino acids. The chain's CDR3 is CASDRQTSDQPQHF. The CDR3, as DNA: TGTGCCAGCGACCGACAGACTAGCGATCAGCCCCAGCATTTT.